This TCR beta chain appears in the sequencing data of a study of low-dose radiotherapy and immunotherapy resistance in tumors. Overall study: Participants in Cohort 1 were administered 0.5 Gy per fraction at 2-week intervals, to a cumulative dose of 6.5 Gy. Every day for four cycles from cycle 1 day 1, patients took 300 mg of oral aspirin.

CDR3 length: 11 residues. Per germline, CDR1 ENHRY and CDR2 SYGVKD. V was clipped by 10 bases and J by 3 bases, with 10 bases between them. TRAV- and TRBV-specific primers primed first-strand cDNA, covering alpha and beta chains. The TCRs were subjected to amplification over about 19 PCR cycles employing a constant-region primer in conjunction with a V-primer adapter. Each CDR3 protein is one row after TCRdb ran MiXCR on the reads. Here the sample spans under 15,000 distinct CDR3 sequences, over 55% being singletons. The receptor's source is a human donor with advanced metastatic prostate, ovarian, gallbladder or colorectal cancer (not recorded which). This table probably holds off-target reads from a library built for another chain. The rearrangement joins TRBV10-3 to TRBJ2-7, with D possibly matching TRBD1 (6 bases). This CDR3 is CATLDSYEQYF. The CDR3, as DNA: TGTGCCACCTTGGACAGCTACGAGCAGTACTTC.